One sample yielded the 5 T cell receptor beta chains listed below, sequenced in a study of CD8 T cells in Susac syndrome. An input of 0.5 to 1 ug of RNA was subjected to reverse transcription using random hexamers. TCRdb reanalysed the immunoSEQ multiplex PCR reads using MiXCR and keeps one entry per CDR3 protein. The sample includes some 160,000 distinct CDR3 sequences, around 95% seen only once; the top ten take 0.15% to 0.2%. Sequencing input: CD8+ T cells from PBMCs. The receptors stem from a human donor with multiple sclerosis.

The V and J genes are TRBV30 and TRBJ2-7; TRBD2 matches at 7 bases. Trimming took 3 bases from V and 4 from J; bases not matched to a gene: 9. This CDR3 spans 14 amino acids. CDR1 GTSNPN and CDR2 SVGIG come from the germline V gene (reference sequence). The CDR3: CAWSAGLVKYEQYF. CDR3 in DNA: TGTGCCTGGAGCGCTGGACTAGTTAAGTACGAGCAGTACTTC. Supplemented by reference TRBV30 and TRBJ2-7, the full variable domain reads SQTIHQWPATLVQPVGSPLSLECTVEGTSNPNLYWYRQAAGRGLQLLFYSVGIGQISSEVPQNLSASRPQDRQFILSSKKLLLSDSGFYLCAWSAGLVKYEQYFGPGTRLTVT.

The gene calls are TRBV29-1 and TRBJ1-1; TRBD1 is a possible D gene (5 bases). Germline assignment: CDR1 SQVTM and CDR2 ANQGSEA. Deletions cut 5 bases from V and 5 bases from J, with 18 bases between. There are 14 residues in the CDR3. The CDR3 here is CSVTDSYGGTEAFF. CDR3 nucleotides: TGCAGCGTTACTGACAGTTATGGGGGGACTGAAGCTTTCTTT.

The chain employs TRBV7-9 and TRBJ2-3; 7 nucleotides match TRBD2. Per germline, CDR1 SEHNR and CDR2 FQNEAQ (reference sequence). The V segment lost 5 bases and the J segment 6 bases; nucleotides outside the gene matches: 8. This CDR3 contains 14 residues. The CDR3 spells CASSPPGGVDTQYF. Here the CDR3 DNA reads TGTGCCAGCAGCCCCCCGGGGGGTGTGGATACGCAGTATTTT.

The count of this clonotype is one. The chain combines TRBV3-1 with TRBJ2-3; D assignment may be TRBD1 or TRBD2 (5 bases each). The germline V gene has CDR1 LGHDT and CDR2 YNNKEL (reference sequence). Trimming took 0 bases from V and 0 from J, leaving 19 bases between them. CDR3 size: 19 residues. The chain's CDR3 is CASSQDDSGTLTSTDTQYF. In nucleotides, the CDR3 is TGTGCCAGCAGCCAAGATGACAGCGGCACATTGACCAGCACAGATACGCAGTATTTT.

The chain is built from TRBV5-1 and TRBJ2-7, with D unresolved. Germline lookup yields CDR1 SGHRS and CDR2 YFSETQ. CDR3 length: 15 amino acids. V gave up 6 bases and J gave up 0 bases, with 16 bases separating them. For the CDR3, the DNA is TGCGCCAGCATGGTAGAGCCGAGGAGCTCCTACGAGCAGTACTTC. This gives the protein CASMVEPRSSYEQYF.